The 22 T cell receptor beta chains given below trace back to one sample, sequenced in a study of T cells in narcolepsy. Assay used: immunoSEQ multiplex PCR; TCRdb lists only in-frame clones, some missing. The top ten hold over 0.8% of the sample, which has about 32,000 clones, roughly nine tenths seen once. The sequencing input was CD45RA- memory CD4+ T cells from PBMCs. The source of these receptors is a human donor with narcolepsy.

This rearrangement joins TRBV6-5 to TRBJ2-3, with D maybe TRBD1 (6 bases). Germline loops: CDR1 MNHEY, CDR2 SVGAGI. The V and J ends lost 11 bases and 0 bases respectively, with 9 bases between them. The CDR3 runs 12 residues. The DNA of the CDR3 is TGTGCCTCGGGGACAAGCACAGATACGCAGTATTTT. This sequence encodes CASGTSTDTQYF.

The chain links TRBV2 to TRBJ1-1; D is unresolved. CDR3 length: 14 residues. Trimming stripped 4 bases from V and 4 bases from J, with 13 bases between. Germline loops: CDR1 SNHLY, CDR2 FYNNEI. The CDR3 sequence is CASSAEARFTEAFF. CDR3 nucleotide sequence: TGTGCCAGCAGTGCAGAAGCGAGGTTCACTGAAGCTTTCTTT. Together with reference TRBV2 and TRBJ1-1, the CDR3 gives the full variable domain: EPEVTQTPSHQVTQMGQEVILRCVPISNHLYFYWYRQILGQKVEFLVSFYNNEISEKSEIFDDQFSVERPDGSNFTLKIRSTKLEDSAMYFCASSAEARFTEAFFGQGTRLTVV.

The rearrangement uses TRBV5-1 and TRBJ1-1, with a weak D call TRBD1 (5 bases). The CDR3 totals 15 residues. The V end was cut by 3 bases, the J end by 0 bases, with 12 bases between. Per germline, CDR1 SGHRS and CDR2 YFSETQ. CDR3 in amino acids: CASSWDLQVNTEAFF. The CDR3, as DNA: TGCGCCAGCAGCTGGGACCTACAGGTGAACACTGAAGCTTTCTTT.

This clone appeared once. The CDR3 sequence: CASSLPFTGELFF. CDR3 DNA sequence: TGTGCCAGCAGTTTACCTTTTACCGGGGAGCTGTTTTTT. This rearrangement joins TRBV28 to TRBJ2-2; no firm D call. Trimming took 2 bases from V and 5 from J, leaving 6 bases between them. This CDR3 comprises 13 residues. The germline gives CDR1 MDHEN, CDR2 SYDVKM.

This clone appeared a few times. The chain couples TRBV4-1 to TRBJ1-2, with D unresolved. Germline V gene lookup returns CDR1 MGHRA and CDR2 YSYEKL. Trimming left V 1 base short and J 7 bases short, with 16 bases between. The CDR3 contains 15 residues. CDR3 in amino acids: CASSQGVQAPGGYTF. CDR3 coding DNA: TGCGCCAGCAGCCAAGGAGTCCAGGCCCCTGGTGGCTACACCTTC.

The rearrangement links TRBV7-2 to TRBJ2-2, with D possibly matching TRBD1 (5 bases). V was clipped by 2 bases and J by 3 bases, with 16 bases between them. The length of the CDR3 is 17 residues. CDR1 is SGHTA, CDR2 FQGNSA, per germline. CDR3 loop: CASSLRGGGGYTGELFF. The DNA of the CDR3 is TGTGCCAGCAGCTTAAGGGGTGGCGGCGGCTACACCGGGGAGCTGTTTTTT. Complete variable domain (other parts from reference TRBV7-2 and TRBJ2-2): GAGVSQSPSNKVTEKGKDVELRCDPISGHTALYWYRQSLGQGLEFLIYFQGNSAPDKSGLPSDRFSAERTGGSVSTLTIQRTQQEDSAVYLCASSLRGGGGYTGELFFGEGSRLTVL.

The genes are TRBV2 and TRBJ1-3, with D perhaps matching TRBD1 (5 bases). CDR1 and CDR2 from the germline V gene are SNHLY and FYNNEI. V gave up 3 bases and J gave up 2 bases, with 8 bases separating them. This CDR3 region has 14 residues. CDR3 coding DNA: TGTGCCAGCAGTGAGCAGGGAACTGGAAACACCATATATTTT. It encodes CASSEQGTGNTIYF.

This clone was picked up a small number of times. The chain links TRBV28 to TRBJ2-5; no clear D gene. The end of the DNA fits TRBJ2-7 better, so the J call may be wrong. CDR1 and CDR2 (germline): MDHEN, SYDVKM. This CDR3 has 15 residues. CDR3 DNA sequence: TGTGCCAGCAGCCCGGGCGGACCCTCCTCCTACGAGCAGTACTTC. It is translated as CASSPGGPSSYEQYF.

The chain joins TRBV7-3 to TRBJ1-5; D remains unclear. Germline lookup yields CDR1 SGHTA and CDR2 FQGTGA. V was shortened by 1 base and J by 1 base, with 5 bases between the two germline ends. The length of the CDR3 is 14 residues. Written as DNA, the CDR3 is TGTGCCAGCAGCTTAATAGGGAGCAATCAGCCCCAGCATTTT. Residues: CASSLIGSNQPQHF.

The J gene is TRBJ1-3, the V gene TRBV7-3; 7 bases match TRBD1. Losses at the gene ends were 0 bases for V and 3 bases for J; bases not matched to a gene: 8. Germline-derived CDR1 and CDR2 are SGHTA and FQGTGA. The CDR3 extends over 17 amino acids. CDR3 region: CASSLTTGDIVGNTIYF. Written as DNA, the CDR3 is TGTGCCAGCAGCTTAACAACAGGGGATATAGTTGGAAACACCATATATTTT.

This clone occurred a few times. This chain joins TRBV27 and TRBJ2-7; D gene unclear. The CDR3 is made up of 12 amino acids. Germline CDR1 MNHEY, CDR2 SMNVEV (reference sequence). V was cut by 3 bases and J by 2 bases, with 5 bases left in between. The CDR3 reads CASSFPPYEQYF. DNA for the CDR3: TGTGCCAGCAGTTTCCCGCCCTACGAGCAGTACTTC.

The V and J genes are TRBV5-1 and TRBJ1-1, with TRBD1 matching over 10 bases. The CDR3 spans 15 residues. V gave up 3 bases and J gave up 6 bases; unmatched junction bases: 8. CDR1 is SGHRS and CDR2 is YFSETQ in the germline V gene. CDR3 nucleotides: TGCGCCAGCAGCTGGGGACAGGGGATTGGAGCTGAAGCTTTCTTT. Translating gives CASSWGQGIGAEAFF.

Only one count was recorded for this clone. The chain carries TRBV28 and TRBJ1-1; 8 nucleotides match TRBD1. The CDR3 has 17 amino acids. J was trimmed by 6 bases and V by 3 bases; bases with no gene match: 15. CDR1 MDHEN and CDR2 SYDVKM come from the germline V gene. For the CDR3, the DNA is TGTGCCAGCAGTTTGCACCTTTTGGCAGGGGGCACCTCTGAAGCTTTCTTT. The encoded protein is CASSLHLLAGGTSEAFF. The variable domain in full, completed from reference TRBV28 and TRBJ1-1, reads DVKVTQSSRYLVKRTGEKVFLECVQDMDHENMFWYRQDPGLGLRLIYFSYDVKMKEKGDIPEGYSVSREKKERFSLILESASTNQTSMYLCASSLHLLAGGTSEAFFGQGTRLTVV.

The chain carries TRBV9 and TRBJ1-6; 7 nucleotides line up with TRBD1. Trimming cost V 1 base and J 7 bases; bases outside gene matches: 5. The germline CDR1 and CDR2 sequences are SGDLS and YYNGEE. The CDR3 runs to 15 residues. CDR3 loop: CASSVTGTENSPLHF. In DNA, the CDR3 is TGTGCCAGCAGCGTAACCGGGACAGAGAATTCACCCCTCCACTTT.

V usage is TRBV5-6 and J usage is TRBJ2-3, with TRBD2 as a possible D gene (5 bases). Trimming left V 0 bases short and J 6 bases short, with 11 bases between. This CDR3 is built from 14 residues. CDR1 and CDR2 from the germline V gene are SGHDT and YYEEEE. The CDR3 is CASSLGLPRDTQYF. In nucleotides, the CDR3 is TGTGCCAGCAGCTTGGGACTACCACGGGATACGCAGTATTTT.

The chain recombines TRBV4-3 with TRBJ1-5; D not resolved. V lost 0 bases, J lost 9 bases, and 12 bases lay in between. CDR1 and CDR2 (germline): LGHNA, YSLEER. The CDR3 totals 14 residues. The CDR3 spells CASSQENGPRPQHF. CDR3 coding DNA: TGCGCCAGCAGCCAAGAAAATGGACCCCGGCCCCAGCATTTT.

This chain uses TRBV6-1 with TRBJ2-3; D not resolved. V was clipped by 6 bases and J by 0 bases, with 13 bases between them. This CDR3 region has 15 residues. Germline values: CDR1 MNHNS, CDR2 SASEGT. This CDR3 reads CASRAFGGSTDTQYF. CDR3 nucleotide sequence: TGTGCCAGCAGGGCATTTGGCGGCAGCACAGATACGCAGTATTTT.

This CDR3 is CASSSTPKTGVHGYTF. The CDR3, as DNA: TGCGCCAGCAGCTCCACCCCAAAGACAGGGGTACATGGCTACACCTTC. The J gene is TRBJ1-2, the V gene TRBV5-1; 8 nucleotides match TRBD1. Germline loops: CDR1 SGHRS, CDR2 YFSETQ. V lost 3 bases, J lost 6 bases, and 13 bases stayed unmatched. The CDR3 totals 16 residues. The full variable domain, its missing parts supplied by reference TRBV5-1 and TRBJ1-2, is KAGVTQTPRYLIKTRGQQVTLSCSPISGHRSVSWYQQTPGQGLQFLFEYFSETQRNKGNFPGRFSGRQFSNSRSEMNVSTLELGDSALYLCASSSTPKTGVHGYTFGSGTRLTVV.

The V gene is TRBV15, the J gene TRBJ2-1, with 7 bases fitting TRBD2. Germline V gene data show CDR1 as LNHNV and CDR2 as YYDKDF (reference sequence). V shed 1 base, J shed 7 bases, and the junction held 4 bases outside the gene matches. The CDR3 covers 14 residues. The DNA for the CDR3 is TGTGCCACCAGCAGAGCGGGGGGAGCGAATGAGCAGTTCTTC. Its translation is CATSRAGGANEQFF.

J is TRBJ1-1 and V is TRBV15, with 8 bases matching TRBD1. This CDR3 contains 14 residues. V lost 1 base, J lost 7 bases, and 5 bases stayed unmatched. Germline CDR1 LNHNV, CDR2 YYDKDF (reference sequence). CDR3 in DNA: TGTGCCACCAGCAGAGGACAGGGGATCGATGAAGCTTTCTTT. Protein: CATSRGQGIDEAFF.

The rearrangement uses TRBV2 and TRBJ2-3; D is unresolved. Trimming cost V 4 bases and J 4 bases, with 12 bases left between them. The CDR3 runs 14 residues. CDR1 SNHLY and CDR2 FYNNEI come from the germline V gene. In nucleotides, the CDR3 is TGTGCCAGCAGTGTACGGTTCGGTGCAGATACGCAGTATTTT. Amino acids: CASSVRFGADTQYF.

The gene calls are TRBV28 and TRBJ1-4, with 8 bases matching TRBD1. Germline CDR1 and CDR2: MDHEN and SYDVKM. The CDR3 is made up of 14 amino acids. V shed 6 bases and J 10 bases; nucleotides not matched to a gene: 10. The CDR3 loop reads CASRLGQGWGKLFF. In DNA, the CDR3 is TGTGCCAGCAGACTAGGACAGGGATGGGGAAAACTGTTTTTT.